This entry lists 27 T cell receptor beta chains sequenced from one sample in a study of T cell changes during pregnancy in multiple sclerosis. Profiled with immunoSEQ multiplex PCR; TCRdb holds only in-frame clones, not every one. Seen here are some 49,000 clones, 75% to 95% observed once, and the top ten hold 2.5% to 3%. The source material was CD8+ T cells from peripheral blood mononuclear cells, sampled in the second trimester of pregnancy. The receptors originated from a female donor with multiple sclerosis, enrolled in a pregnancy study.

The chain carries TRBV7-9 and TRBJ2-7, with 7 bases aligning to TRBD1. This CDR3 is 15 amino acids long. The J segment lost 3 bases and the V segment lost 4 bases, leaving 9 bases of the junction unmatched. CDR1 is SEHNR and CDR2 is FQNEAQ in the germline V gene (reference sequence). The CDR3, as DNA: TGTGCCAGCAGCTCAAATCGACAGGGAAGCTACGAGCAGTACTTC. It is translated as CASSSNRQGSYEQYF.

V usage is TRBV6-6 and J usage is TRBJ1-2; TRBD1 might be the D (6 bases). The length of the CDR3 is 16 residues. Germline assignment: CDR1 MNHNY and CDR2 SVGAGI (reference sequence). Trimming took off 8 bases at V and 4 bases at J, with 23 bases between the two ends. This CDR3 is CASEGVLRTRGYGYTF. Written as DNA, the CDR3 is TGTGCCAGCGAGGGGGTACTCAGGACCCGCGGCTATGGCTACACCTTC.

The chain is built from TRBV2 and TRBJ2-6; D is perhaps TRBD1 (6 bases). The germline V gene encodes CDR1 SNHLY and CDR2 FYNNEI. V lost 6 bases and J lost 4, with 10 bases in between. The CDR3 has 14 residues. CDR3 residues: CASRSGAGANVLTF. The CDR3 bases are TGTGCCAGCAGGTCAGGGGCCGGGGCCAACGTCCTGACTTTC.

This chain joins TRBV6-5 and TRBJ1-2; TRBD1 is a possible D gene (6 bases). Germline values: CDR1 MNHEY, CDR2 SVGAGI. Trimming stripped 8 bases from V and 1 base from J, with 17 bases between. The CDR3 has 15 amino acids. The CDR3 is CASGDWTAVNYGYTF. The CDR3 DNA reads TGTGCCAGCGGAGATTGGACAGCGGTTAACTATGGCTACACCTTC.

V is TRBV13 and J is TRBJ1-2, with TRBD1 identical over 8 bases. The V gene end was trimmed by 5 bases and the J gene end by 2 bases; junction bases not matched to a gene: 4. The CDR3 runs 14 residues. In germline, CDR1 is PRHDT, CDR2 FYEKMQ (reference sequence). The CDR3 loop reads CASSTGGMNYGYTF. The CDR3 DNA is TGTGCCAGCAGCACAGGGGGGATGAACTATGGCTACACCTTC.

The V and J genes are TRBV6-5 and TRBJ2-5; TRBD1 is a possible D gene (6 bases). Per the germline V gene, CDR1 is MNHEY and CDR2 is SVGAGI. The CDR3 extends over 14 amino acids. V lost 2 bases and J 5 bases, leaving 12 bases between the germline ends. The CDR3 here is CASSYAGGRETQYF. Written as DNA, the CDR3 is TGTGCCAGCAGTTACGCTGGGGGCCGGGAGACCCAGTACTTC.

V and J are TRBV27 and TRBJ2-1; D may be TRBD2 (6 bases). The CDR3 runs to 16 residues. V was clipped by 7 bases and J by 8 bases, with 24 bases between them. Germline V gives CDR1 MNHEY, CDR2 SMNVEV (reference sequence). In DNA, the CDR3 is TGTGCCAGCATTCCAAGGTCCCCGGGGGTAGCGGATGAGCAGTTCTTC. Residues: CASIPRSPGVADEQFF.

The rearrangement joins TRBV4-1 to TRBJ1-3; 7 bases agree with TRBD1. The CDR3 totals 16 residues. Losses at the gene ends were 4 bases for V and 0 bases for J; bases not matched to a gene: 6. Germline V gene lookup returns CDR1 MGHRA and CDR2 YSYEKL. CDR3: CASSLRQGSSGNTIYF. The CDR3 nucleotides are TGCGCCAGCAGCCTGCGACAGGGAAGCTCTGGAAACACCATATATTTT.

The chain carries TRBV7-8 and TRBJ1-1; 8 bases map to TRBD1. V was clipped by 2 bases and J by 1 base; unmatched bases: 6. The CDR3 length is 16 residues. Germline V lookup: CDR1 SGHVS, CDR2 FQNEAQ. As DNA, the CDR3 is TGTGCCAGCAGCTTATCGGCAGGGGGCGGGAACACTGAAGCTTTCTTT. Its protein is CASSLSAGGGNTEAFF.

The chain joins TRBV6-1 to TRBJ2-7; 8 positions match TRBD1. CDR3 length: 15 amino acids. V gave up 6 bases and J gave up 1 base; unmatched junction bases: 8. The V gene's germline CDR1 is MNHNS and CDR2 SASEGT. This CDR3 is CASRAGTGTSYEQYF. The CDR3 DNA reads as TGTGCCAGCAGAGCCGGGACAGGAACTTCCTACGAGCAGTACTTC.

The chain links TRBV30 to TRBJ1-2, with 7 positions matching TRBD1. V lost 6 bases, J lost 4 bases, and 11 bases stayed unmatched. The CDR3 sequence is 14 residues long. Germline V gene lookup returns CDR1 GTSNPN and CDR2 SVGIG (reference sequence). The DNA of the CDR3 is TGTGCCTGCCCTGAGAGACAGGGATTCTATGGCTACACCTTC. The encoded protein is CACPERQGFYGYTF.

The chain uses TRBV13 and TRBJ2-3; 9 nucleotides match TRBD1. The V and J ends lost 6 bases and 6 bases, in that order; junction bases with no gene match: 7. CDR3 length: 14 residues. Germline V lookup: CDR1 PRHDT, CDR2 FYEKMQ (reference sequence). CDR3 loop: CASSSGTGRDTQYF. The CDR3 DNA sequence: TGTGCCAGCAGTTCCGGGACAGGGCGGGATACGCAGTATTTT.

This chain connects TRBV5-6 to TRBJ2-7; D is possibly TRBD1 (6 bases). This CDR3 region has 13 residues. Between the trimmed V and J ends, which lost 2 bases and 7 bases, there was a span of 13 bases. Germline V gene data show CDR1 as SGHDT and CDR2 as YYEEEE. The CDR3 sequence: CASSFQGRFEQYF. CDR3 bases: TGTGCCAGCAGCTTCCAGGGGCGCTTTGAGCAGTACTTC. Complete variable domain (other parts from reference TRBV5-6 and TRBJ2-7): DAGVTQSPTHLIKTRGQQVTLRCSPKSGHDTVSWYQQALGQGPQFIFQYYEEEERQRGNFPDRFSGHQFPNYSSELNVNALLLGDSALYLCASSFQGRFEQYFGPGTRLTVT.

V usage is TRBV9 and J usage is TRBJ2-5, with D unresolved. V was pared by 3 bases and J by 2 bases, with 11 bases between. The CDR3 is 14 residues long. CDR1 and CDR2 from the germline V gene are SGDLS and YYNGEE. The CDR3 sequence: CASSGDNEQETQYF. CDR3 DNA sequence: TGTGCCAGCAGCGGAGACAACGAACAAGAGACCCAGTACTTC.

The V and J genes are TRBV7-6 and TRBJ1-1, with TRBD1 matching over 9 bases. V shed 0 bases and J 4 bases; nucleotides not matched to a gene: 6. This CDR3 has 16 residues. Germline V CDR1 and CDR2: SGHVS, FNYEAQ. As DNA, the CDR3 is TGTGCCAGCAGCTTAGCTACAGGGGGCGCGGGCACTGAAGCTTTCTTT. This codes for CASSLATGGAGTEAFF.

The chain links TRBV2 to TRBJ2-4, with D perhaps TRBD1 (5 bases). The CDR3 has 16 residues. CDR1 is SNHLY, CDR2 FYNNEI, per germline. V gave up 6 bases and J gave up 1 base, with 16 bases separating them. The CDR3 loop reads CASRDPRQLAKNIQYF. Here the CDR3 DNA reads TGTGCCAGCAGAGATCCGAGACAGTTGGCCAAAAACATTCAGTACTTC.

This clone was counted once. V gene TRBV19 combines with J gene TRBJ2-4, with D maybe TRBD2 (5 bases). Looked up from germline, CDR1 is LNHDA and CDR2 is SQIVND (reference sequence). V was pared by 6 bases and J by 1 base, with 19 bases between. CDR3 size: 17 residues. CDR3 residues: CASSPPAGERAKNIQYF. CDR3 nucleotide sequence: TGTGCCAGTAGCCCCCCGGCCGGGGAGAGGGCCAAAAACATTCAGTACTTC.

This chain uses TRBV4-2 with TRBJ1-2, with a tentative D call TRBD1 (5 bases). The germline V gene has CDR1 LGHNA and CDR2 YNFKEQ. V gave up 1 base and J gave up 4 bases, with 13 bases separating them. There are 15 residues in the CDR3. This CDR3 reads CASSQVGGKPYGYTF. The CDR3 nucleotides read TGTGCCAGCAGCCAAGTGGGGGGGAAACCCTATGGCTACACCTTC.

The count of this clone is one. The chain couples TRBV7-8 to TRBJ2-3, with D perhaps matching TRBD1 (5 bases). Germline CDR1 reads SGHVS; CDR2 reads FQNEAQ. V lost 5 bases and J 2 bases, leaving 17 bases between the germline ends. The length of the CDR3 is 16 residues. In DNA, the CDR3 is TGTGCCAGCAGCACGCTAGGGGTAGGGTTCACAGATACGCAGTATTTT. Amino acids: CASSTLGVGFTDTQYF.

V usage is TRBV6-1 and J usage is TRBJ1-5, with TRBD1 as a possible D gene (6 bases). The V gene's germline CDR1 is MNHNS and CDR2 SASEGT. The length of the CDR3 is 14 residues. Trimming left V 5 bases short and J 5 bases short, with 13 bases between. The CDR3 sequence: CASSPQGWDQPQHF. The CDR3 DNA is TGTGCCAGCAGTCCACAGGGTTGGGATCAGCCCCAGCATTTT.

This chain uses TRBV4-3 with TRBJ2-3; 11 bases agree with TRBD2. Germline CDR1 reads LGHNA; CDR2 reads YSLEER. The CDR3 covers 17 residues. Losses at the gene ends were 0 bases for V and 2 bases for J; bases not matched to a gene: 4. The CDR3 is CASSQDLGLAVTDTQYF. CDR3 nucleotide sequence: TGCGCCAGCAGCCAAGATTTGGGACTAGCGGTCACAGATACGCAGTATTTT.

V is TRBV27 and J is TRBJ1-5; possibly TRBD1 for D (5 bases). Germline CDR1 MNHEY, CDR2 SMNVEV (reference sequence). Between the trimmed V and J ends, which lost 6 bases and 0 bases, there was a span of 15 bases. There are 16 residues in the CDR3. This CDR3 is CASRPGLGYSNQPQHF. The CDR3, as DNA: TGTGCCAGCAGGCCAGGGTTGGGGTATAGCAATCAGCCCCAGCATTTT.

V and J are TRBV29-1 and TRBJ1-2; 7 bases map to TRBD1. This CDR3 region has 13 residues. V shed 4 bases, J shed 4 bases, and the junction held 6 bases outside the gene matches. Looked up from germline, CDR1 is SQVTM and CDR2 is ANQGSEA. The CDR3 is CSVVDRDTYGYTF. DNA for the CDR3: TGCAGCGTTGTTGACAGGGATACCTATGGCTACACCTTC. Filled out from reference TRBV29-1 and TRBJ1-2, the complete variable domain reads SAVISQKPSRDICQRGTSLTIQCQVDSQVTMMFWYRQQPGQSLTLIATANQGSEATYESGFVIDKFPISRPNLTFSTLTVSNMSPEDSSIYLCSVVDRDTYGYTFGSGTRLTVV.

This chain links TRBV7-2 with TRBJ1-3, with D possibly matching TRBD1 (6 bases). The V and J ends lost 4 bases and 7 bases respectively, with 17 bases between them. CDR1 is SGHTA, CDR2 FQGNSA, per germline. CDR3 length: 15 residues. DNA for the CDR3: TGTGCCAGCAGCTCCGCCCCAGGGGTCGGGAACACCATATATTTT. It is translated as CASSSAPGVGNTIYF.

The J gene is TRBJ1-4, the V gene TRBV4-3, with unresolved D. V lost 6 bases to trimming and J lost 3 bases, with 14 bases between them. In germline, CDR1 is LGHNA, CDR2 YSLEER. This CDR3 region has 15 residues. The CDR3 spells CASSRRLRANEKLFF. As DNA, the CDR3 is TGCGCCAGCAGTCGTAGATTGAGAGCTAATGAAAAACTGTTTTTT.

The chain carries TRBV4-1 and TRBJ2-7, with D possibly matching TRBD2 (6 bases). CDR3 length: 14 residues. In germline, CDR1 is MGHRA, CDR2 YSYEKL. V gave up 0 bases and J gave up 5 bases, with 11 bases separating them. The CDR3 loop is CASSQERRGHEQYF. CDR3 DNA sequence: TGCGCCAGCAGCCAAGAGCGGAGGGGCCACGAGCAGTACTTC.

The chain links TRBV14 to TRBJ2-7; 7 positions agree with TRBD1. Germline V gives CDR1 SGHDN, CDR2 FVKESK. The CDR3 runs 16 residues. V dropped 1 base and J dropped 0; count of bases not matched to a gene: 6. The CDR3 spells CASSQGPGQSSYEQYF. As DNA, the CDR3 is TGTGCCAGCAGCCAAGGACCGGGACAGAGCTCCTACGAGCAGTACTTC.